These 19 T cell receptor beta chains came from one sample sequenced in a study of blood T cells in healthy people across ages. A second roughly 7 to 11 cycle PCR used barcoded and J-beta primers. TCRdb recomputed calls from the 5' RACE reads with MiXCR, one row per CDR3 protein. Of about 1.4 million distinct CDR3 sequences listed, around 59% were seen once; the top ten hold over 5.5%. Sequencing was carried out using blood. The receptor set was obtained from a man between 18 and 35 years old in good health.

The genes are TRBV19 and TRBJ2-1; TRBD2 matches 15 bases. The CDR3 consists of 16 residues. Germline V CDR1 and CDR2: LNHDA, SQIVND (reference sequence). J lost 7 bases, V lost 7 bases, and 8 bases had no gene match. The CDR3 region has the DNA TGTGCCAGTAATATGGGACTAGCGGGGGGCAGTAATGAGCAGTTCTTC. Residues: CASNMGLAGGSNEQFF.

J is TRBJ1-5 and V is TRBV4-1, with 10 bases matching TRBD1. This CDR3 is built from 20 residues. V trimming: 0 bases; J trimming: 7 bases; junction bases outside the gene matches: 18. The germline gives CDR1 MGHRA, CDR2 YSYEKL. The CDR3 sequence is CASSQDLRLLPRTGGQPQHF. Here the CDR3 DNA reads TGCGCCAGCAGCCAAGACCTCCGACTTCTTCCACGGACAGGGGGACAGCCCCAGCATTTT.

The CDR3 reads CASSHMASAKQFF. The CDR3 DNA reads TGCGCCAGCAGCCATATGGCTAGCGCTAAGCAGTTCTTC. The chain couples TRBV4-1 to TRBJ2-1; possible D gene TRBD2, 6 bases. The germline V and J ends were trimmed by 3 bases and 11 bases, with 14 bases remaining between them. Per the germline V gene, CDR1 is MGHRA and CDR2 is YSYEKL. The CDR3 is 13 amino acids.

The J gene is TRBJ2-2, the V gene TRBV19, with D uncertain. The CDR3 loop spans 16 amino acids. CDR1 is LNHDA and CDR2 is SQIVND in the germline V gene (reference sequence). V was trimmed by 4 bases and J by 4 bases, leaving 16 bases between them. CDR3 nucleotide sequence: TGTGCCAGTAGTAACCGGGCCGCCAGAGGCACCGGGGAGCTGTTTTTT. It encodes CASSNRAARGTGELFF.

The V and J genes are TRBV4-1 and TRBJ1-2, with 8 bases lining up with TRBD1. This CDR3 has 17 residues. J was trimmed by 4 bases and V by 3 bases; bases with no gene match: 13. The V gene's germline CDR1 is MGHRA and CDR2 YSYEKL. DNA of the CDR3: TGCGCCAGCAGCCATAAGTTCCCAGGGGGCTGGGGCTATGGCTACACCTTC. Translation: CASSHKFPGGWGYGYTF.

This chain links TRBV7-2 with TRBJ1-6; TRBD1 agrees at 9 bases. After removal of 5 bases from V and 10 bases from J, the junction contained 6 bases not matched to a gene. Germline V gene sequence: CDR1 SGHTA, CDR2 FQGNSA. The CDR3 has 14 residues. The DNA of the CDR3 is TGTGCCAGCAGCGCGGGACAGGGTCGGTCACCCCTCCACTTT. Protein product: CASSAGQGRSPLHF.

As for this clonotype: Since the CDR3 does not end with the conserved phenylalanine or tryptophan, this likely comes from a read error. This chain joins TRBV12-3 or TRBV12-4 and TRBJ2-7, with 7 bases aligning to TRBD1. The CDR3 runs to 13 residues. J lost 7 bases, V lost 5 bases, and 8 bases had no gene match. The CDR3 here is CASSPGQIWEQYL. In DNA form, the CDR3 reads TGTGCCAGCAGTCCGGGACAGATCTGGGAGCAGTACTTA.

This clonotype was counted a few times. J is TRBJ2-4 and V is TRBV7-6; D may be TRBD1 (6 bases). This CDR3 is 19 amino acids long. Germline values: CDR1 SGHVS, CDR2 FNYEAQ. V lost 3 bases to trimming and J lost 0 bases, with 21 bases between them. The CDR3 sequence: CASSFGSRGANLAKNIQYF. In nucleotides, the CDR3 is TGTGCCAGCAGCTTTGGGTCCAGGGGCGCCAATCTAGCCAAAAACATTCAGTACTTC.

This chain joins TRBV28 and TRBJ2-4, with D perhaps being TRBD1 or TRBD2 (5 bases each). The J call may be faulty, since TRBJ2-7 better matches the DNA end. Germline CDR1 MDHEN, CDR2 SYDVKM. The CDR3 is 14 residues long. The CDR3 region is CASRPTGTYYEQYF. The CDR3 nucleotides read TGTGCCAGCAGACCCACCGGGACGTACTACGAGCAGTACTTC.

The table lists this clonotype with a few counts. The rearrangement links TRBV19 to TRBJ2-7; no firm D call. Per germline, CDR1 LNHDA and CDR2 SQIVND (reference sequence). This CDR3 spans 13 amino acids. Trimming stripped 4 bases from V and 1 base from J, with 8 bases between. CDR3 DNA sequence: TGTGCCAGTAGTACACCAGGATCCTACGAGCAGTACTTC. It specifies CASSTPGSYEQYF.

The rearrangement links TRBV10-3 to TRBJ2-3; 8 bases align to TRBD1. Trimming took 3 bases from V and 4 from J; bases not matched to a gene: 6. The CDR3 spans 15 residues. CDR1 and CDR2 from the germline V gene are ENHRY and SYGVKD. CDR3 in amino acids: CAISDRGRLSDTQYF. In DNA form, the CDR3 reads TGTGCCATCAGTGACAGGGGGCGGTTATCAGATACGCAGTATTTT.

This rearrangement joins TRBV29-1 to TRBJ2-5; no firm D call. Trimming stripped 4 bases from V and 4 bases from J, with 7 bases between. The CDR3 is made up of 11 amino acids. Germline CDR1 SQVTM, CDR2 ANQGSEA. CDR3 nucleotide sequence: TGCAGCGTTGGGTCTTTAGAGACCCAGTACTTC. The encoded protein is CSVGSLETQYF.

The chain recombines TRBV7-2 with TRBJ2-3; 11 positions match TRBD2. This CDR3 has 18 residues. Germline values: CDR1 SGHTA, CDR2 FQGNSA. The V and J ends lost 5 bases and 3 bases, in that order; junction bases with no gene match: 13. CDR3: CASSPTLAGGPGTDTQYF. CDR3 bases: TGTGCCAGCAGCCCAACTCTAGCGGGGGGCCCAGGAACAGATACGCAGTATTTT.

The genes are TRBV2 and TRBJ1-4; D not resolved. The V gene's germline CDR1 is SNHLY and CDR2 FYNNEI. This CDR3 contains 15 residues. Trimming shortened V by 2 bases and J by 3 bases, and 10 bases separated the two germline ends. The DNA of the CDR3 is TGTGCCAGCAGTGAAAGGCAGCTTCCTAATGAAAAACTGTTTTTT. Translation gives CASSERQLPNEKLFF. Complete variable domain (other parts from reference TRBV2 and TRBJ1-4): EPEVTQTPSHQVTQMGQEVILRCVPISNHLYFYWYRQILGQKVEFLVSFYNNEISEKSEIFDDQFSVERPDGSNFTLKIRSTKLEDSAMYFCASSERQLPNEKLFFGSGTQLSVL.

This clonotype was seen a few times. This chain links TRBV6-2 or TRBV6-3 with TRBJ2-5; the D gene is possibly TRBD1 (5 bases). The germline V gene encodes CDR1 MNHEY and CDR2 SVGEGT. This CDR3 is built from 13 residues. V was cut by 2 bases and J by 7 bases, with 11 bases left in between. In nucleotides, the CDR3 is TGTGCCAGCAGTTACGACAGCCTAGGGACCCAGTACTTC. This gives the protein CASSYDSLGTQYF.

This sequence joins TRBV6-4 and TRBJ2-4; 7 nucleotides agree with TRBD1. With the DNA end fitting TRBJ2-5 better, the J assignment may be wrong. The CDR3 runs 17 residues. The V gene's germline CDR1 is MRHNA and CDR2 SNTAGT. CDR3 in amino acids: CASTGTDKPDDQETQYF. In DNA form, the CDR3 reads TGTGCCAGCACCGGGACAGATAAGCCGGACGACCAAGAGACCCAGTACTTC.

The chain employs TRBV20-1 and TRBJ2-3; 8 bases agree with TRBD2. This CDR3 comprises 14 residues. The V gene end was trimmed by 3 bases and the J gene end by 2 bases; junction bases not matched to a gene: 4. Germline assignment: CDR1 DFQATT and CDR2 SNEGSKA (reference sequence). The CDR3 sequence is CSASTGGLTDTQYF. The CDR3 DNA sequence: TGCAGTGCTAGTACGGGGGGGCTCACAGATACGCAGTATTTT.

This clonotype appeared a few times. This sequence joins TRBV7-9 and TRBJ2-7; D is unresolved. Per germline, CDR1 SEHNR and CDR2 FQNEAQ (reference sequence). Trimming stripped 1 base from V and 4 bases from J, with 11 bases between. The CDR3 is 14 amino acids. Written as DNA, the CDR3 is TGTGCCAGCAGCTTAGGTGCGATGGGGTACGAGCAGTACTTC. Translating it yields CASSLGAMGYEQYF.

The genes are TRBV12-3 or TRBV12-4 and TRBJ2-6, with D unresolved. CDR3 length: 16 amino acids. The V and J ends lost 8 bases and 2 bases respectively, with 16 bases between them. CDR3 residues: CASQRENFAGANVLTF. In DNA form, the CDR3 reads TGTGCCAGCCAAAGGGAAAACTTCGCTGGGGCCAACGTCCTGACTTTC.